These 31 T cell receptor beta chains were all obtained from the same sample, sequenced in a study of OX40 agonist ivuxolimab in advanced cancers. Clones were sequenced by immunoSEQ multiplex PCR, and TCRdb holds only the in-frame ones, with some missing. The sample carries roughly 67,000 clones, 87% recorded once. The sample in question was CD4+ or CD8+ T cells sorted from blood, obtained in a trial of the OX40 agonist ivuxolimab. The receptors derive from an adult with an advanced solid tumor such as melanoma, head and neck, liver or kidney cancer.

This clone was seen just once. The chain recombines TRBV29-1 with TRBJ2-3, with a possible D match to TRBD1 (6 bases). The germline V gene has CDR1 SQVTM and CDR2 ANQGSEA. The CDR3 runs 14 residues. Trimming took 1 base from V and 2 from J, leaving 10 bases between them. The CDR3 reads CSVEGKGVTDTQYF. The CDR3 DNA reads TGCAGCGTTGAAGGCAAGGGGGTCACAGATACGCAGTATTTT.

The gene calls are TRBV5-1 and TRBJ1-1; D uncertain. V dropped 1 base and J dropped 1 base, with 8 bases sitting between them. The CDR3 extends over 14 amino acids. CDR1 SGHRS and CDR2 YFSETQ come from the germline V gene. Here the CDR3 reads CASSLWRENTEAFF. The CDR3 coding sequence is TGCGCCAGCAGCTTGTGGCGGGAGAACACTGAAGCTTTCTTT.

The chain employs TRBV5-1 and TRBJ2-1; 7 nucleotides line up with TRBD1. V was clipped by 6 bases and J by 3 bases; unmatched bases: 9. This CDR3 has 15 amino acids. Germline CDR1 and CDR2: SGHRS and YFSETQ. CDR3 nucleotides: TGCGCCAGCACCAGGGGGACGGGCGACTACAATGAGCAGTTCTTC. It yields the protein CASTRGTGDYNEQFF.

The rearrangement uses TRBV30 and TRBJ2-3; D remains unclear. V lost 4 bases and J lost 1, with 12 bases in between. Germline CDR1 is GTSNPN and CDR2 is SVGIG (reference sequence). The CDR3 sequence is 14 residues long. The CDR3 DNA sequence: TGTGCCTGGACTTGGCAGATAGGCACAGATACGCAGTATTTT. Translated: CAWTWQIGTDTQYF.

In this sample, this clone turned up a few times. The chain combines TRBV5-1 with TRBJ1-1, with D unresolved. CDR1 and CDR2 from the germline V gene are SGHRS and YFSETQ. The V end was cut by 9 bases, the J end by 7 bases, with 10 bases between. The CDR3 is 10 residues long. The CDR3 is CAKRVREAFF. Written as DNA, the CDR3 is TGCGCCAAGAGAGTCCGTGAAGCTTTCTTT.

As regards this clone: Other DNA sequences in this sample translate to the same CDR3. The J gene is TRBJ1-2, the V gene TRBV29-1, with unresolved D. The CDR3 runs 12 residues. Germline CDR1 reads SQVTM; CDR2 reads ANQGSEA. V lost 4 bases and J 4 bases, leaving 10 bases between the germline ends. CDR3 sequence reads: CSVATEFYGYTF. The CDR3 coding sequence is TGCAGCGTTGCCACCGAGTTCTATGGCTACACCTTC.

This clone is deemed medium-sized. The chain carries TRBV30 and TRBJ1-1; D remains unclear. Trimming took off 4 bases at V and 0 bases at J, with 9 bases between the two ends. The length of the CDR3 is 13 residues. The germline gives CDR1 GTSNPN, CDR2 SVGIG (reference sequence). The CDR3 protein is CAWKRVLNTEAFF. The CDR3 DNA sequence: TGTGCCTGGAAGCGGGTCTTGAACACTGAAGCTTTCTTT.

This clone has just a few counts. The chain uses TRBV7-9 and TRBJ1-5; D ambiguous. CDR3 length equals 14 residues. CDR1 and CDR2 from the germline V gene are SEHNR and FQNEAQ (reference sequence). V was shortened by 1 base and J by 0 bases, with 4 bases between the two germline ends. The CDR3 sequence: CASSLEGSNQPQHF. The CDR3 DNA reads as TGTGCCAGCAGCTTAGAGGGTAGCAATCAGCCCCAGCATTTT. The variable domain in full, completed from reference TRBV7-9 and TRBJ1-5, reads DTGVSQNPRHKITKRGQNVTFRCDPISEHNRLYWYRQTLGQGPEFLTYFQNEAQLEKSRLLSDRFSAERPKGSFSTLEIQRTEQGDSAMYLCASSLEGSNQPQHFGDGTRLSIL.

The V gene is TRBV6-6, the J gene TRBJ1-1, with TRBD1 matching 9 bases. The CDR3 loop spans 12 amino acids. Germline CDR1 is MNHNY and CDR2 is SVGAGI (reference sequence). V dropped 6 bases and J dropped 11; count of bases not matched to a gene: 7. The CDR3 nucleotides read TGTGCCAGCAGCAACCCCGGGACAGGGGCTTTCTTT. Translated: CASSNPGTGAFF.

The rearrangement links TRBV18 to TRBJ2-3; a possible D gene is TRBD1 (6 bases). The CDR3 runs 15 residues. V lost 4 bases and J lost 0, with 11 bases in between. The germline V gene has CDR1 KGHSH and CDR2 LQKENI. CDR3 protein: CASSRTASSTDTQYF. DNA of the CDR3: TGTGCCAGCTCACGGACAGCTTCTAGCACAGATACGCAGTATTTT. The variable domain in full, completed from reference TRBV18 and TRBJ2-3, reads NAGVMQNPRHLVRRRGQEARLRCSPMKGHSHVYWYRQLPEEGLKFMVYLQKENIIDESGMPKERFSAEFPKEGPSILRIQQVVRGDSAAYFCASSRTASSTDTQYFGPGTRLTVL.

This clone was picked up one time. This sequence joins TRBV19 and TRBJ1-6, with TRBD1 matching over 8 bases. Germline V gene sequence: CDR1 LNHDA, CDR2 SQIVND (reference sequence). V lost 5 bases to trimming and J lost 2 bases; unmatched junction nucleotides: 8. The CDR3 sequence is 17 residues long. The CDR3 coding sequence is TGTGCCAGTAGTGCTGACAGGGGTTTCACCTATAATTCACCCCTCCACTTT. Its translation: CASSADRGFTYNSPLHF.

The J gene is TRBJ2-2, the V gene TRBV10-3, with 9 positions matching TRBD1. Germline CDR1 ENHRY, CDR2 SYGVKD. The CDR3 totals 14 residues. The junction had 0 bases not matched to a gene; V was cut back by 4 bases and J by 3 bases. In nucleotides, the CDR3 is TGTGCCATCAGTGGGACAGGGGACACCGGGGAGCTGTTTTTT. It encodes CAISGTGDTGELFF.

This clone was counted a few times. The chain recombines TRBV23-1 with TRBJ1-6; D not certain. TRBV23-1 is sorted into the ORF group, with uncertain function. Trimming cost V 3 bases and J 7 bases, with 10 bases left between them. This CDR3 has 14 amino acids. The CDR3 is CASSQRRQNSPLHF. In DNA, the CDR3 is TGCGCCAGCAGTCAGAGGCGGCAGAATTCACCCCTCCACTTT.

The CDR3 bases are TGCAGTGCAAGAACTGGAATCGGGCAGTACTTC. It codes for CSARTGIGQYF. The chain recombines TRBV20-1 with TRBJ2-7; D unresolved. Per germline, CDR1 DFQATT and CDR2 SNEGSKA (reference sequence). V was shortened by 6 bases and J by 9 bases, with 15 bases between the two germline ends. The length of the CDR3 is 11 residues.

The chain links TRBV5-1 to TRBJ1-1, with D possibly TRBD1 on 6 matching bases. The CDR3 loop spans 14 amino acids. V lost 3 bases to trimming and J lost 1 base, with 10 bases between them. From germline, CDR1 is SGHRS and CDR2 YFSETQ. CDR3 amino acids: CASSSRGENTEAFF. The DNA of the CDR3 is TGCGCCAGCAGCTCTAGGGGGGAGAACACTGAAGCTTTCTTT.

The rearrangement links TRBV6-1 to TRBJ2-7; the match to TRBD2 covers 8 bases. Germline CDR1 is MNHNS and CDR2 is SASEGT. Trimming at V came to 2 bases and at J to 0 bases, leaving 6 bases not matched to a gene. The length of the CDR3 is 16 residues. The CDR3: CASSEPGLADSYEQYF. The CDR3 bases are TGTGCCAGCAGTGAACCCGGACTAGCCGACTCCTACGAGCAGTACTTC.

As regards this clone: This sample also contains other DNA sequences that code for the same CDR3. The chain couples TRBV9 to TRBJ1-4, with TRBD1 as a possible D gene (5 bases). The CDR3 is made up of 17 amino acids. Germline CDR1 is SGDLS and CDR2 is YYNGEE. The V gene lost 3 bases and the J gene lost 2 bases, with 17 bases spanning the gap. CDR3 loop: CASSALDRDPTNEKLFF. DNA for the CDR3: TGTGCCAGCAGCGCGCTAGACAGAGACCCTACTAATGAAAAACTGTTTTTT.

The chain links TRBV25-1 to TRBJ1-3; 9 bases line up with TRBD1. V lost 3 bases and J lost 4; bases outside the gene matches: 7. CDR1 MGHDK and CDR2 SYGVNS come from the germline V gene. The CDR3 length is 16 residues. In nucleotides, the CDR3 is TGTGCCAGCAGTGATTCCCGGGACAGGGCGGGAAACACCATATATTTT. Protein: CASSDSRDRAGNTIYF.

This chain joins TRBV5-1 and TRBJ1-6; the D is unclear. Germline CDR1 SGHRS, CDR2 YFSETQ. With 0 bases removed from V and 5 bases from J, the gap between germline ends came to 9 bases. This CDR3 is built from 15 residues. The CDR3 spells CASSLEQVDNSPLHF. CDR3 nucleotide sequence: TGCGCCAGCAGCTTGGAGCAGGTAGATAATTCACCCCTCCACTTT.

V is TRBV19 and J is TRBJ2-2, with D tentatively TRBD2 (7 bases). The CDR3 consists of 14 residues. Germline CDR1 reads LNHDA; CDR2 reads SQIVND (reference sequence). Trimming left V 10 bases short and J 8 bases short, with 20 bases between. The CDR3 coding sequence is TGTGCCACCCTATCGAGGGGGGGTGAGGGGGAGCTGTTTTTT. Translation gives CATLSRGGEGELFF. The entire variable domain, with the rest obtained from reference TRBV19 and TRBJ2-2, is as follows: DGGITQSPKYLFRKEGQNVTLSCEQNLNHDAMYWYRQDPGQGLRLIYYSQIVNDFQKGDIAEGYSVSREKKESFPLTVTSAQKNPTAFYLCATLSRGGEGELFFGEGSRLTVL.

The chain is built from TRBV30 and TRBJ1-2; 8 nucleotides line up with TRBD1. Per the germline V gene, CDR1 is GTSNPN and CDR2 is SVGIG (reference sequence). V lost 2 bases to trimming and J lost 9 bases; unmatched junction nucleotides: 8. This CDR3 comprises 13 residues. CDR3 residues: CAWSLQGVPRYTF. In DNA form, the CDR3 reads TGTGCCTGGAGTCTACAGGGGGTCCCTCGCTACACCTTC.

This CDR3 is CASSVQPSTNTGELFF. For the CDR3, the DNA is TGTGCCAGCTCAGTACAGCCCTCCACGAACACCGGGGAGCTGTTTTTT. The chain couples TRBV18 to TRBJ2-2, with no clear D. This CDR3 has 16 residues. CDR1 and CDR2 from the germline V gene are KGHSH and LQKENI. With 5 bases removed from V and 0 bases from J, the gap between germline ends came to 13 bases. Full variable domain (outside the CDR3, taken from reference TRBV18 and TRBJ2-2): NAGVMQNPRHLVRRRGQEARLRCSPMKGHSHVYWYRQLPEEGLKFMVYLQKENIIDESGMPKERFSAEFPKEGPSILRIQQVVRGDSAAYFCASSVQPSTNTGELFFGEGSRLTVL.

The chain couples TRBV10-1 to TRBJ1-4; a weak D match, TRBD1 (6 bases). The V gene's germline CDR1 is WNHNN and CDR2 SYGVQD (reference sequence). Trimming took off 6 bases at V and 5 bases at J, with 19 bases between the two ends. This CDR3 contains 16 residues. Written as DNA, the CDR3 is TGCGCCAGCAGACTAATTCTGAGGGGGAGAAATGAAAAACTGTTTTTT. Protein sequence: CASRLILRGRNEKLFF.

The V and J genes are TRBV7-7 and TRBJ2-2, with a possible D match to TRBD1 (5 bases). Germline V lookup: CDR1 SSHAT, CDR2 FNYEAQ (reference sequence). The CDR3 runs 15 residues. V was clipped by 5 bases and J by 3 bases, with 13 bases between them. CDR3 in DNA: TGTGCCAGCAGCCCCTCGCAGGGCCACACCGGGGAGCTGTTTTTT. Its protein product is CASSPSQGHTGELFF.

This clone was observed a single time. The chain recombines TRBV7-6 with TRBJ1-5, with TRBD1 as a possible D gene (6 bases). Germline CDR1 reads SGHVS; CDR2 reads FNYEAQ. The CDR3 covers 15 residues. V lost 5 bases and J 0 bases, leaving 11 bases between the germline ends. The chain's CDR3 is CASSAGQYSNQPQHF. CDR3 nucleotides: TGTGCCAGCAGCGCCGGACAGTATAGCAATCAGCCCCAGCATTTT.

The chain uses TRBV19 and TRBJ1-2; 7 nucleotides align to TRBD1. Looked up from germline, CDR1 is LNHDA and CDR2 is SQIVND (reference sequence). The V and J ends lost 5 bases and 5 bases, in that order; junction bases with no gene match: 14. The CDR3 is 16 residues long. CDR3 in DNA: TGTGCCAGTAGTTCCCGACAGGGCTTGGGGGGATATGGCTACACCTTC. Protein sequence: CASSSRQGLGGYGYTF.

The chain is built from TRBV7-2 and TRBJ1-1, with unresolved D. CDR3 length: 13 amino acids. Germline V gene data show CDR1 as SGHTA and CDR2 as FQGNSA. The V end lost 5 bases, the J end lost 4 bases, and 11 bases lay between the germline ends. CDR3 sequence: CASSQTWGTEAFF. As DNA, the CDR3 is TGTGCCAGCAGCCAGACCTGGGGCACTGAAGCTTTCTTT.

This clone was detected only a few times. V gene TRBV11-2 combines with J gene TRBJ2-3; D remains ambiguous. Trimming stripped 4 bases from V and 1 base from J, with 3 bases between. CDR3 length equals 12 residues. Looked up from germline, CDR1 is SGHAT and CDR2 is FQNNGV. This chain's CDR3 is CASSSRTDTQYF. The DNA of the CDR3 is TGTGCCAGCAGCTCCCGCACAGATACGCAGTATTTT. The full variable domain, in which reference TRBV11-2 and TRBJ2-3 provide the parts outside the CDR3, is EAGVAQSPRYKIIEKRQSVAFWCNPISGHATLYWYQQILGQGPKLLIQFQNNGVVDDSQLPKDRFSAERLKGVDSTLKIQPAKLEDSAVYLCASSSRTDTQYFGPGTRLTVL.

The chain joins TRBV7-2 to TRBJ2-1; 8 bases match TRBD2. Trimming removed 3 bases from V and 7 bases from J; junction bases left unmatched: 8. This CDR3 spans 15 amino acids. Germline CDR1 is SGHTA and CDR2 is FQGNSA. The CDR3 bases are TGTGCCAGCAGCTTCGGACGGACTAGCAATAATGAGCAGTTCTTC. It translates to CASSFGRTSNNEQFF. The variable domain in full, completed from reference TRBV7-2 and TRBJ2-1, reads GAGVSQSPSNKVTEKGKDVELRCDPISGHTALYWYRQSLGQGLEFLIYFQGNSAPDKSGLPSDRFSAERTGGSVSTLTIQRTQQEDSAVYLCASSFGRTSNNEQFFGPGTRLTVL.

The CDR3 DNA follows: TGTGCCAGCAGCTTAGGCCCAGGGTCCACCTCAACATTTGGCTACACCTTC. Protein product: CASSLGPGSTSTFGYTF. The rearrangement links TRBV7-2 to TRBJ1-2, with D maybe TRBD1 (5 bases). V was trimmed by 1 base and J by 7 bases, leaving 22 bases between them. The CDR3 totals 17 residues. CDR1 is SGHTA, CDR2 FQGNSA, per germline. The full variable domain, rest sourced from reference TRBV7-2 and TRBJ1-2, is GAGVSQSPSNKVTEKGKDVELRCDPISGHTALYWYRQSLGQGLEFLIYFQGNSAPDKSGLPSDRFSAERTGGSVSTLTIQRTQQEDSAVYLCASSLGPGSTSTFGYTFGSGTRLTVV.

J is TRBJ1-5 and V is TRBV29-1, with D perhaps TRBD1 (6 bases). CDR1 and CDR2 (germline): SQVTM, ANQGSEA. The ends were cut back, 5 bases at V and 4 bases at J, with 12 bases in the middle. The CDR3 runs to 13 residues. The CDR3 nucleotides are TGCAGCGTTTACGAGGGGGGGAATCAGCCCCAGCATTTT. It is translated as CSVYEGGNQPQHF.